Reported below is one T cell receptor beta chain. This receptor's antigen is unknown. Base-call qualities are not available, and no considerably larger clone is one nucleotide away. The data belong to a study of blood T cell repertoires in COVID-19 (dated by TCRdb to about 2020). Concerning the study at large: Collaborator samples came from the United States, Italy and Spain and covered acute and convalescent phases of COVID-19. The repertoires were made available in a free public database intended to serve as a resource for research on the immune response to SARS-CoV-2. Where HLA class I and class II types were available, the types were taken from metadata supplied by the sample provider, not from assay-based typing. The material from the prospective study consisted of cDNA or gDNA derived from T cells, B-cell-depleted T cells, or PBMCs. Nearly every sample came with metadata listing a de-identified subject ID, COVID-19 status, age in years and sex. The dataset comprised deeply sampled blood TCRbeta repertoires from subjects exposed to, actively infected with, or recovered from COVID-19. Samples came from the ongoing ImmuneRACE study (first 160 participants) plus 1,254 subjects from 6 global collaborators.

Overall results and qualifications from the work: The quantity of clinical and demographic metadata differed by source and by participant and was supplied without curation.

According to the germline V gene, CDR1 reads LGHNT and CDR2 reads FRNRAP. Unmatched junction bases come to 8, with V trimmed by 2 bases and J by 4 bases. Measured from the cysteine to the phenylalanine, the CDR3 is 16 residues long. CDR3 DNA only is kept here, 48 bases in frame from base 1. Each collaborating institution followed its own protocols to collect whole blood in K2EDTA tubes. Collaborator samples were shipped for TCRbeta analysis as frozen whole blood, isolated PBMCs, or DNA extracted from either sample type. TCRbeta CDR3 regions were amplified from genomic DNA by means of the immunoSEQ Assay, a bias-controlled multiplex PCR. The authors' analysis ran thus. Within the assay, amplification of reference gene primers was used to estimate how many nucleated cells each sample contained. To quantify the absolute abundance of each unique TCRbeta CDR3 rearrangement, sequence reads were collapsed and filtered. For each sample, productive Simpson clonality was calculated as the square root of Simpson's diversity index across productive rearrangements. TCRdb took this table from immuneACCESS and kept in-frame rearrangements with V and J called. Such tables lack part of the clones; where checked against another copy, unresolved V genes explain under half of the gap, and the rest is unexplained. The D gene and trimming were derived from the DNA, and the V and J assignments and clone size from that table. The sample table records tens of thousands of clones; 75% to 90% of these occur just once. The ten largest clones add up to 15% to 20% of the sample.

The chain couples TRBV12-5 to TRBJ2-3, with 8 central nucleotides matching TRBD2. The TCR originated in a woman aged 80 or over with acute or convalescent COVID-19. The sample was peripheral blood. The CDR3 region reads CASGLYGGRSSDTQYF. The sequenced DNA: TGTGCTAGTGGTTTGTACGGCGGGAGGAGTTCAGATACGCAGTATTTT.